The clone carrying this TCR beta chain has more than one count but fewer than ten. The antigen is undetermined. No progression to ophthalmopathy during 18 months of follow-up defined stable disease. Patients having uncontrolled infection, another autoimmune disease, pregnancy or lactation were not included. PBMCs were collected from an approximately 9.2 ml volume of fresh peripheral blood. This sample stems from a study of T cells in Graves' hyperthyroidism and ophthalmopathy. Trimming removed 3 bases from V and 5 bases from J; junction bases left unmatched: 9. The CDR3 covers 16 residues. Germline V CDR1 and CDR2: MGHDK, SYGVNS. Amplification of TCR beta CDR3 regions was performed using RNA transcripts as template. HTBI primers were used for first-round RT-PCR of the TCR CDR3. TCRdb reanalysed the multiplex PCR reads using MiXCR and keeps one entry per CDR3 protein. The repertoire has 550,000 to 650,000 distinct CDR3 sequences, 11% to 15% of them found once; the top ten carry more than 11%.

Study-level findings and limits: Through a model of 13 V-J features, ophthalmopathy was separated from stable hyperthyroidism.

Input material: blood. This sequence was found in a woman aged 40 to 50 with Graves' hyperthyroidism. This sequence joins TRBV25-1 and TRBJ2-5, with TRBD2 matching 10 bases. CDR3 protein: CASSDISGRATETQYF. In DNA, the CDR3 is TGTGCCAGCAGTGATATAAGCGGGAGGGCCACGGAGACCCAGTACTTC.